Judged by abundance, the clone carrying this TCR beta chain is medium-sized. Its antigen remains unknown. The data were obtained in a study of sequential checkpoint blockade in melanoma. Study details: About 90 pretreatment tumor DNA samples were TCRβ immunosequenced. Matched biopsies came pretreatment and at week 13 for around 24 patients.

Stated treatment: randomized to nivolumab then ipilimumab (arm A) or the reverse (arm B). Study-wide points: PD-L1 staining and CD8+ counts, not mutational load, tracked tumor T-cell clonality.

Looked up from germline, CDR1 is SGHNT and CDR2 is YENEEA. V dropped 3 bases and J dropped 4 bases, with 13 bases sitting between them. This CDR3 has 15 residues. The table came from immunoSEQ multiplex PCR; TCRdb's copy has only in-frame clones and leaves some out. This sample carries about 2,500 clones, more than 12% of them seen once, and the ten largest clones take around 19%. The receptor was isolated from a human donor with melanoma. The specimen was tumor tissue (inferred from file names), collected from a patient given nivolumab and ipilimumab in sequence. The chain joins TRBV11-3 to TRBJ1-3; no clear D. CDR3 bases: TGTGCCAGCAGCTTGGCCGCTGTATTCGGAAACACCATATATTTT. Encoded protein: CASSLAAVFGNTIYF.